The T cell receptor beta chain under discussion was sequenced for a study of blood T cell repertoires in COVID-19. In the study overall: Samples came from the United States, Italy and Spain, spanning acute and convalescent COVID-19.

Trimming cost V 5 bases and J 4 bases; bases outside gene matches: 11. CDR1 is SGHTA, CDR2 FQGNSA, per germline. The CDR3 totals 16 residues. Sequencing was performed with immunoSEQ multiplex PCR; in TCRdb, only in-frame clones are kept and a portion is missing. The top ten clones hold about 5% of a sample with 150,000 to 200,000 clones, roughly 88% of them seen once. Study members were between about 18 and 100 years old and lived in approximately 25 US regions. A case of COVID-19 had been met by exposed participants within 2 weeks before study entry. Sequencing was carried out using PBMCs or T cells enriched from blood (not recorded which). The TCR sequence derives from a man aged 65 to 85 who had been exposed to COVID-19. The V gene is TRBV7-2, the J gene TRBJ1-3; 7 nucleotides align to TRBD1. In nucleotides, the CDR3 is TGTGCCAGCAGCCACGACCCAGGGGGACGAGGAAACACCATATATTTT. It is translated as CASSHDPGGRGNTIYF.